The 10 T cell receptor beta chains presented below share a single source sample, sequenced in a study of blood T cell repertoires in COVID-19. Clones were read by immunoSEQ multiplex PCR, and TCRdb kept only the in-frame ones, dropping some. Of some 140,000 clones listed, about 89% are singletons. Sequences were obtained from peripheral blood. These receptor sequences come from a man between 50 and 59 years old with active or convalescent COVID-19.

The gene calls are TRBV6-6 and TRBJ2-1, with 8 bases that match TRBD2. The V segment lost 0 bases and the J segment 8 bases; nucleotides outside the gene matches: 6. Germline CDR1 reads MNHNY; CDR2 reads SVGAGI (reference sequence). This CDR3 spans 15 amino acids. The CDR3 DNA sequence: TGTGCCAGCAGTTACTCACGGGGGGGCAGCGATGAGCAGTTCTTC. It encodes CASSYSRGGSDEQFF.

V usage is TRBV9 and J usage is TRBJ2-7; 10 nucleotides match TRBD1. This CDR3 has 15 residues. Per germline, CDR1 SGDLS and CDR2 YYNGEE. V was pared by 0 bases and J by 5 bases, with 5 bases of the junction left unmatched. CDR3 sequence: CASSVDGTGVDEQYF. In DNA form, the CDR3 reads TGTGCCAGCAGCGTAGACGGGACAGGGGTGGACGAGCAGTACTTC. The complete variable domain, with remaining parts taken from reference TRBV9 and TRBJ2-7, reads DSGVTQTPKHLITATGQRVTLRCSPRSGDLSVYWYQQSLDQGLQFLIQYYNGEERAKGNILERFSAQQFPDLHSELNLSSLELGDSALYFCASSVDGTGVDEQYFGPGTRLTVT.

The chain is built from TRBV10-1 and TRBJ2-3; perhaps TRBD1 as D (5 bases). Looked up from germline, CDR1 is WNHNN and CDR2 is SYGVQD (reference sequence). The CDR3 is 16 residues long. Trimming took 1 base from V and 0 from J, leaving 11 bases between them. The CDR3 reads CASSEWGGRSTDTQYF. The CDR3 nucleotides read TGCGCCAGCAGTGAGTGGGGCGGTCGAAGCACAGATACGCAGTATTTT.

The V call is TRBV7-2, the J call TRBJ2-7; perhaps TRBD2 as D (6 bases). Trimming shortened V by 5 bases and J by 9 bases, and 20 bases separated the two germline ends. Germline CDR1 and CDR2: SGHTA and FQGNSA. This CDR3 has 14 residues. The CDR3 loop is CASSPNWGVASQYF. The CDR3 region has the DNA TGTGCCAGCAGCCCGAATTGGGGGGTTGCGTCGCAGTACTTC.

This clone was counted a single time. This chain links TRBV5-1 with TRBJ2-3, with D maybe TRBD2 (6 bases). CDR3 length: 15 amino acids. Germline loops: CDR1 SGHRS, CDR2 YFSETQ. Trimming took off 1 base at V and 3 bases at J, with 12 bases between the two ends. CDR3 bases: TGCGCCAGCAGCTTGTCGGTGGGAGGAACAGATACGCAGTATTTT. Translation: CASSLSVGGTDTQYF.

The chain combines TRBV24-1 with TRBJ2-3, with 8 bases matching TRBD2. Trimming removed 0 bases from V and 1 base from J; junction bases left unmatched: 5. Germline loops: CDR1 KGHDR, CDR2 SFDVKD. This CDR3 region has 17 residues. The CDR3 region is CATSDLKGAGGTDTQYF. For the CDR3, the DNA is TGTGCCACCAGTGATTTGAAAGGAGCGGGGGGCACAGATACGCAGTATTTT.

This rearrangement joins TRBV18 to TRBJ1-3, with no clear D. The CDR3 loop spans 14 amino acids. Germline V gene lookup returns CDR1 KGHSH and CDR2 LQKENI. Trimming pared 3 bases from V and 4 bases from J, leaving 10 bases between. CDR3 DNA sequence: TGTGCCAGCTCACCGGCCGTGGCAGGAAACACCATATATTTT. It codes for CASSPAVAGNTIYF.

The chain recombines TRBV5-1 with TRBJ2-7; maybe TRBD1 (5 bases). The CDR3 length is 14 residues. Trimming cost V 3 bases and J 3 bases, with 13 bases left between them. Germline assignment: CDR1 SGHRS and CDR2 YFSETQ. The CDR3 protein is CASSSGQPIYEQYF. In nucleotides, the CDR3 is TGCGCCAGCAGCTCTGGACAACCTATCTACGAGCAGTACTTC.

The chain couples TRBV21-1 to TRBJ1-5. TRBV21-1 has pseudogene status. The CDR3 contains 15 residues. The CDR3 DNA reads TGTGCCAGCAGCACTACCGGGAGGGGACAGCAGCCCCAGCATTTT. Protein sequence: CASSTTGRGQQPQHF.

V gene TRBV27 combines with J gene TRBJ2-7; 7 bases match TRBD1. The V gene end was trimmed by 5 bases and the J gene end by 2 bases; junction bases not matched to a gene: 3. The CDR3 runs to 13 residues. In germline, CDR1 is MNHEY, CDR2 SMNVEV (reference sequence). The CDR3 DNA is TGTGCCAGCAGTCGGGACAGCACCTACGAGCAGTACTTC. It codes for CASSRDSTYEQYF.